This T cell receptor beta chain was profiled in a study of identical twins. TCRdb called the 5' RACE reads again in MiXCR, with one record for every CDR3 protein. The sample holds roughly 690,000 distinct CDR3 sequences; 21% are singletons and the top ten take about 4.3%. Trimming left V 5 bases short and J 0 bases short, with 14 bases between. There are 17 residues in the CDR3. Per the germline V gene, CDR1 is LGHDT and CDR2 is YNNKEL (reference sequence). Notes on the study in general: Among out-of-frame alpha sequences shared by twins, low generation probability occurred in excess.

This clonotype occurred a few times. Its antigen is undetermined. These same records also appear under a second study, on T cells expressing NK-cell markers. As that report states: The eight sequenced donors comprised seven who were HCMV-seropositive and one who was seronegative.

This TCR came from a woman aged 18 to 35 in good health. Sequencing was performed on PBMCs. This chain links TRBV3-1 with TRBJ2-6; D is ambiguous. The CDR3 here is CASSEMLGSSGANVLTF. CDR3 in DNA: TGTGCCAGCAGCGAGATGCTTGGATCCTCTGGGGCCAACGTCCTGACTTTC.